The clone carrying this T cell receptor beta chain was recorded many times. This entry is derived from a study of T cells in Graves' hyperthyroidism and ophthalmopathy. The germline CDR1 and CDR2 sequences are LNHDA and SQIVND (reference sequence). The CDR3 sequence is 15 residues long. Trimming at V came to 2 bases and at J to 7 bases, leaving 1 base not matched to a gene. RNA transcripts yielded amplified TCR beta CDR3 regions. TCR CDR3 underwent first-round RT-PCR with the HTBI primer set. A single record per CDR3 protein comes from TCRdb applying MiXCR to the multiplex PCR reads. This sample has 550,000 to 800,000 distinct CDR3 sequences, with roughly 17% found just once. Graves' hyperthyroidism is called stable when ophthalmopathy does not progress within 18 months. Diagnosis rested on symptoms, serum thyroxine and TRAb, thyroid ultrasound, and orbital computed tomography.

This chain links TRBV19 with TRBJ2-1; 14 nucleotides match TRBD2. The clonotype was recovered from a young man with Graves' hyperthyroidism. Sequences were obtained from blood. CDR3 protein: CASSIRLAGGNEQFF. The DNA of the CDR3 is TGTGCCAGTAGTATACGACTAGCGGGAGGGAATGAGCAGTTCTTC.